This T cell receptor (beta chain) came from a study of T cell repertoires in cytomegalovirus infection. Across the whole study: The authors used CMV epitopes that were HLA-C-restricted (recently identified) and HLA-B-restricted (well studied). TCR beta signatures that were public indicated CMV infection and matching HLA type.

Of note for this clonotype: Its specificity is not known.

Trimming removed 3 bases from V and 8 bases from J; junction bases left unmatched: 11. Germline-derived CDR1 and CDR2 are DFQATT and SNEGSKA (reference sequence). CDR3 length: 15 residues. Study conclusions and caveats: Ex vivo responses were dominated by HLA-C-restricted CMV-specific TCR beta clonotypes. Carriage of CMV together with the relevant HLA was identifiable through cumulative public TCR beta family frequency.

One entry per CDR3 protein, called by TCRdb with MiXCR from the reads. This table has about 830,000 distinct CDR3 sequences, over 25% appearing once. This rearrangement joins TRBV20-1 to TRBJ1-4, with 8 bases that match TRBD1. The source is a human donor in good health (CMV status not recorded). Some clones in this sample may be carry-over from other donors' samples. The sequencing here drew on cultured CD8+ T cells from PBMCs, taken from culture after CMV antigen stimulation. As DNA, the CDR3 is TGCAGTGCTAGCGACTCTGGACAGGGTGGGGAAAAACTGTTTTTT. This sequence encodes CSASDSGQGGEKLFF.